These T cell receptor beta chains were read from a single sample in a study of shared clonotypes between healthy human individuals. Measured with immunoSEQ multiplex PCR; TCRdb has only the in-frame clones, and not every one. There are approximately 2.4 million clones in the sample; approximately 96% occur only once, and 0.13% lies in the top ten. The sample taken for sequencing was naive CD4+ T cells sorted from blood. The receptors stem from a man between 18 and 29 years old in good health. CDR3s include the opening cysteine and the closing phenylalanine or tryptophan. D genes are given only for firm matches. Rows give clone size only sometimes, using once, few, many, or a class for an expanded clone.

j_gene: TRBJ1-1
d_gene: NA
v_gene: TRBV19
abundance: once
CDR3aa: CASSEGDKNTEAFF
CDR3nt: TGTGCCAGTAGCGAGGGAGACAAGAACACTGAAGCTTTCTTT

j_gene: TRBJ1-6
d_gene: NA
v_gene: TRBV7-9
abundance: NA
CDR3aa: CASSLALGGNNSPLHF
CDR3nt: TGTGCCAGCAGCTTAGCGCTCGGGGGTAATAATTCACCCCTCCACTTT

j_gene: TRBJ2-5
d_gene: NA
v_gene: TRBV7-9
abundance: NA
CDR3aa: CASSTHARAHETQYF
CDR3nt: TGTGCCAGCAGCACGCATGCCAGGGCGCATGAGACCCAGTACTTC

j_gene: TRBJ1-5
d_gene: NA
v_gene: TRBV19
abundance: NA
CDR3aa: CASSMGPAGGNQPQHF
CDR3nt: TGTGCCAGTAGTATGGGTCCAGCAGGGGGCAATCAGCCCCAGCATTTT

j_gene: TRBJ1-1
d_gene: NA
v_gene: TRBV6-5
abundance: NA
CDR3aa: CASSYGAGRNTEAFF
CDR3nt: TGTGCCAGCAGTTATGGGGCAGGGAGGAACACTGAAGCTTTCTTT

j_gene: TRBJ1-2
d_gene: TRBD1
v_gene: TRBV18
abundance: NA
CDR3aa: CASSPIPTGNYGYTF
CDR3nt: TGTGCCAGCTCACCGATCCCGACAGGGAACTATGGCTACACCTTC

j_gene: TRBJ2-1
d_gene: NA
v_gene: TRBV4-3
abundance: NA
CDR3aa: CASSQGLGGGNSHEQFF
CDR3nt: TGCGCCAGCAGCCAAGGCCTAGGTGGCGGGAATAGCCATGAGCAGTTCTTC

j_gene: TRBJ1-5
d_gene: NA
v_gene: TRBV7-2
abundance: NA
CDR3aa: CASSLERYQPQHF
CDR3nt: TGTGCCAGCAGCTTAGAGCGATATCAGCCCCAGCATTTT

j_gene: TRBJ2-1
d_gene: NA
v_gene: TRBV6-6
abundance: NA
CDR3aa: CASKEGVSEQFF
CDR3nt: TGTGCCAGCAAAGAGGGGGTGAGCGAGCAGTTCTTC

j_gene: TRBJ1-2
d_gene: NA
v_gene: TRBV6-5
abundance: NA
CDR3aa: CASSKRGMLDYGYTF
CDR3nt: TGTGCCAGCAGCAAAAGGGGTATGCTCGACTATGGCTACACCTTC

j_gene: TRBJ2-7
d_gene: TRBD1
v_gene: TRBV7-9
abundance: NA
CDR3aa: CASSNPGQGKQYF
CDR3nt: TGTGCCAGCAGCAATCCGGGACAGGGGAAGCAGTACTTC

j_gene: TRBJ1-1
d_gene: TRBD1
v_gene: TRBV5-4
abundance: NA
CDR3aa: CASSEGAKNTEAFF
CDR3nt: TGTGCCAGCAGTGAGGGGGCGAAGAACACTGAAGCTTTCTTT

j_gene: TRBJ2-1
d_gene: NA
v_gene: TRBV7-2
abundance: NA
CDR3aa: CASSLERITINEQFF
CDR3nt: TGTGCCAGCAGCTTAGAGAGGATCACGATCAATGAGCAGTTCTTC

j_gene: TRBJ2-1
d_gene: NA
v_gene: TRBV5-1
abundance: NA
CDR3aa: CASSYSGDNEQFF
CDR3nt: TGCGCCAGCAGCTATTCAGGGGACAATGAGCAGTTCTTC

j_gene: TRBJ2-3
d_gene: TRBD1
v_gene: TRBV10-2
abundance: NA
CDR3aa: CASSDYRGSDTQYF
CDR3nt: TGCGCCAGCAGTGATTACAGGGGATCAGATACGCAGTATTTT

j_gene: TRBJ2-2
d_gene: NA
v_gene: TRBV7-2
abundance: NA
CDR3aa: CASSDRGRTGELFF
CDR3nt: TGTGCCAGCAGCGATCGAGGACGGACCGGGGAGCTGTTTTTT

j_gene: TRBJ1-5
d_gene: NA
v_gene: TRBV27
abundance: NA
CDR3aa: CASSLRAGASNQPQHF
CDR3nt: TGTGCCAGCAGCCTGAGAGCAGGGGCTAGCAATCAGCCCCAGCATTTT

j_gene: TRBJ1-3
d_gene: NA
v_gene: TRBV5-8
abundance: NA
CDR3aa: CASSFTGSGNTIYF
CDR3nt: TGTGCCAGCAGCTTCACCGGCTCTGGAAACACCATATATTTT

j_gene: TRBJ2-5
d_gene: NA
v_gene: TRBV9
abundance: NA
CDR3aa: CASSYASGETQYF
CDR3nt: TGTGCCAGCAGCTACGCCTCCGGGGAGACCCAGTACTTC

j_gene: TRBJ2-4
d_gene: NA
v_gene: TRBV7-2
abundance: once
CDR3aa: CASSLGTEGNIQYF
CDR3nt: TGTGCCAGCAGCTTAGGGACAGAGGGAAACATTCAGTACTTC

j_gene: TRBJ2-3
d_gene: TRBD2
v_gene: TRBV10-3
abundance: NA
CDR3aa: CATWTSGLDTQYF
CDR3nt: TGTGCCACCTGGACTAGCGGGTTGGATACGCAGTATTTT

j_gene: TRBJ2-1
d_gene: NA
v_gene: TRBV7-2
abundance: NA
CDR3aa: CASSPNGIEQFF
CDR3nt: TGTGCCAGCAGCCCCAACGGGATTGAGCAGTTCTTC

j_gene: TRBJ2-7
d_gene: TRBD2
v_gene: TRBV2
abundance: NA
CDR3aa: CASRTSGVYEQYF
CDR3nt: TGTGCCAGTAGGACTAGCGGGGTTTACGAGCAGTACTTC

j_gene: TRBJ1-1
d_gene: NA
v_gene: TRBV7-9
abundance: NA
CDR3aa: CASSFASNTEAFF
CDR3nt: TGTGCCAGCAGCTTCGCTTCGAACACTGAAGCTTTCTTT

j_gene: TRBJ2-3
d_gene: NA
v_gene: TRBV11-2
abundance: NA
CDR3aa: CASSLGIRVGSTDTQYF
CDR3nt: TGTGCCAGCAGCTTGGGGATCAGGGTGGGGAGCACAGATACGCAGTATTTT

j_gene: TRBJ2-4
d_gene: NA
v_gene: TRBV7-9
abundance: NA
CDR3aa: CASSSPSLGAKNIQYF
CDR3nt: TGTGCCAGCAGCTCCCCGAGCCTTGGGGCCAAAAACATTCAGTACTTC

j_gene: TRBJ2-3
d_gene: NA
v_gene: TRBV7-9
abundance: NA
CDR3aa: CASSRAAFPSTDTQYF
CDR3nt: TGTGCCAGCAGCCGAGCAGCCTTCCCTAGCACAGATACGCAGTATTTT

j_gene: TRBJ1-2
d_gene: TRBD1
v_gene: TRBV5-4
abundance: NA
CDR3aa: CASRPDRGPYGYTF
CDR3nt: TGTGCCAGCAGACCGGACAGGGGCCCATATGGCTACACCTTC

j_gene: TRBJ2-7
d_gene: NA
v_gene: TRBV5-6
abundance: NA
CDR3aa: CASSLRGRFYEQYF
CDR3nt: TGTGCCAGCAGCTTGCGGGGTCGGTTCTACGAGCAGTACTTC

j_gene: TRBJ1-1
d_gene: NA
v_gene: TRBV21-1
abundance: NA
CDR3aa: CASSPLWGWGTEAFF
CDR3nt: NA

j_gene: TRBJ2-5
d_gene: NA
v_gene: TRBV28
abundance: NA
CDR3aa: CASSLPTGAKETQYF
CDR3nt: TGTGCCAGCAGTTTGCCGACCGGGGCCAAAGAGACCCAGTACTTC

j_gene: TRBJ2-7
d_gene: NA
v_gene: TRBV27
abundance: NA
CDR3aa: CASRGGGPYEQYF
CDR3nt: TGTGCCAGCAGGGGAGGAGGGCCCTACGAGCAGTACTTC

j_gene: TRBJ2-1
d_gene: NA
v_gene: TRBV5-1
abundance: NA
CDR3aa: CASSLVTGRVNEQFF
CDR3nt: TGCGCCAGCAGCTTGGTCACAGGGAGGGTCAATGAGCAGTTCTTC

j_gene: TRBJ2-5
d_gene: TRBD2
v_gene: TRBV10-3
abundance: NA
CDR3aa: CAIRGEGETQYF
CDR3nt: TGTGCCATCAGGGGGGAGGGAGAGACCCAGTACTTC

j_gene: TRBJ1-2
d_gene: NA
v_gene: TRBV6-6
abundance: once
CDR3aa: CASSYSGQTTNYGYTF
CDR3nt: TGTGCCAGCAGTTACTCGGGGCAGACTACTAACTATGGCTACACCTTC

j_gene: TRBJ2-2
d_gene: NA
v_gene: TRBV6-1
abundance: NA
CDR3aa: CASSPEGYTGELFF
CDR3nt: TGTGCCAGCAGTCCCGAGGGCTACACCGGGGAGCTGTTTTTT

j_gene: TRBJ2-5
d_gene: NA
v_gene: TRBV6-6
abundance: NA
CDR3aa: CASSPQEVQETQYF
CDR3nt: TGTGCCAGCAGTCCCCAGGAGGTCCAAGAGACCCAGTACTTC

j_gene: TRBJ2-5
d_gene: NA
v_gene: TRBV10-1
abundance: NA
CDR3aa: CASSPAAKETQYF
CDR3nt: TGCGCCAGCAGTCCGGCGGCGAAAGAGACCCAGTACTTC

j_gene: TRBJ2-5
d_gene: TRBD1
v_gene: TRBV6-1
abundance: NA
CDR3aa: CASSGTGGLETQYF
CDR3nt: TGTGCCAGCAGTGGAACAGGGGGCTTGGAGACCCAGTACTTC

j_gene: TRBJ2-7
d_gene: TRBD1
v_gene: TRBV6-6
abundance: NA
CDR3aa: CASSYSGDSSYEQYF
CDR3nt: TGTGCCAGCAGTTACTCGGGGGACAGCTCCTACGAGCAGTACTTC

j_gene: TRBJ1-2
d_gene: NA
v_gene: TRBV7-9
abundance: NA
CDR3aa: CASRGTGYGYTF
CDR3nt: TGTGCCAGCAGGGGGACCGGCTATGGCTACACCTTC

j_gene: TRBJ2-1
d_gene: TRBD2
v_gene: TRBV18
abundance: NA
CDR3aa: CASSPVAGAYNEQFF
CDR3nt: TGTGCCAGCTCACCGGTAGCGGGCGCCTACAATGAGCAGTTCTTC

j_gene: TRBJ2-3
d_gene: TRBD1
v_gene: TRBV5-4
abundance: NA
CDR3aa: CASSRDRGTDTQYF
CDR3nt: TGTGCCAGCAGCCGGGACAGGGGGACGGATACGCAGTATTTT

j_gene: TRBJ2-7
d_gene: TRBD1
v_gene: TRBV6-5
abundance: NA
CDR3aa: CASSSTGAYEQYF
CDR3nt: TGTGCCAGCAGTTCCACAGGGGCCTACGAGCAGTACTTC

j_gene: TRBJ1-2
d_gene: TRBD1
v_gene: TRBV11-3
abundance: NA
CDR3aa: CARGTGINYGYTF
CDR3nt: TGTGCCAGAGGGACAGGGATCAACTATGGCTACACCTTC

j_gene: TRBJ1-6
d_gene: TRBD1
v_gene: TRBV6-6
abundance: once
CDR3aa: CASSGQENSPLHF
CDR3nt: TGTGCCAGCAGTGGACAGGAGAATTCACCCCTCCACTTT

j_gene: TRBJ2-3
d_gene: NA
v_gene: TRBV11-1
abundance: NA
CDR3aa: CASSLKGLRGLYTQYF
CDR3nt: TGTGCCAGCAGCTTAAAGGGACTGCGTGGATTGTATACGCAGTATTTT

j_gene: TRBJ2-7
d_gene: TRBD2
v_gene: TRBV5-1
abundance: NA
CDR3aa: CASSPLGREVYEQYF
CDR3nt: TGCGCCAGCAGCCCGCTTGGGCGGGAGGTCTACGAGCAGTACTTC

j_gene: TRBJ2-7
d_gene: TRBD1
v_gene: TRBV28
abundance: NA
CDR3aa: CASSLVRGTGDYEQYF
CDR3nt: TGTGCCAGCAGTTTAGTCCGGGGGACAGGAGACTACGAGCAGTACTTC

j_gene: TRBJ1-2
d_gene: NA
v_gene: TRBV7-3
abundance: NA
CDR3aa: CASSLGGRGRGSAFYGYTF
CDR3nt: TGTGCCAGCAGCTTAGGAGGTAGGGGCAGGGGATCCGCCTTCTATGGCTACACCTTC

j_gene: TRBJ1-1
d_gene: NA
v_gene: TRBV11-3
abundance: once
CDR3aa: CASSFSGQNTEAFF
CDR3nt: TGTGCCAGCAGCTTTAGTGGACAGAACACTGAAGCTTTCTTT

j_gene: TRBJ1-1
d_gene: NA
v_gene: TRBV18
abundance: NA
CDR3aa: CASSPRVGAWGTEAFF
CDR3nt: TGTGCCAGCTCACCAAGGGTTGGGGCCTGGGGCACTGAAGCTTTCTTT